The rows below give T cell receptor beta chains drawn from one sample of a study of shared clonotypes between healthy human individuals. Here immunoSEQ multiplex PCR was the method, and the copy in TCRdb shows in-frame clones only, minus some. The sample records fewer than 1.4 million clones, approximately 78% being singletons. Sequenced sample: memory CD4+ T cells from PBMCs. These receptor sequences come from a young man in good health. Some clones in this sample may be carry-over from other donors' samples. Both conserved end residues are part of each CDR3. Each record gives: J gene, D gene, clone size, V gene, CDR3 protein, CDR3 DNA. D genes are given only for firm matches. The listing skips clone size in some rows; elsewhere it reads once, few, many or a size class.

>TRBJ2-7|TRBD2|.|TRBV9
CASSVHSGRAVREQYF
TGTGCCAGCAGCGTACATAGCGGGAGGGCCGTTAGGGAGCAGTACTTC
>TRBJ2-1|.|.|TRBV11-3
CASSYGGVNEQFF
TGTGCCAGCAGCTATGGCGGGGTCAATGAGCAGTTCTTC
>TRBJ2-3|.|few|TRBV6-1
CASRLQGDTQYF
TGTGCCAGCAGACTTCAAGGAGATACGCAGTATTTT
>TRBJ1-1|TRBD1|.|TRBV7-2
CASSPNLATGVTEAFF
TGTGCCAGCAGCCCCAATCTGGCGACAGGGGTCACTGAAGCTTTCTTT
>TRBJ1-2|.|.|TRBV5-1
CASSAQGDYGYTF
TGCGCCAGCAGCGCGCAGGGAGACTATGGCTACACCTTC
>TRBJ1-6|.|.|TRBV28
CASTKKGGPLHF
TGTGCCAGCACAAAGAAGGGGGGACCCCTCCACTTT
>TRBJ2-3|TRBD2|.|TRBV7-6
CASSLESRLAVTDTQYF
TGTGCCAGCAGCTTAGAATCCCGACTAGCGGTCACAGATACGCAGTATTTT
>TRBJ2-1|TRBD2|.|TRBV29-1
CSVWTSGVNEQFF
TGCAGCGTATGGACTAGCGGAGTCAATGAGCAGTTCTTC
>TRBJ2-3|TRBD2|few|TRBV7-9
CASSRRLAGDGVTDTQYF
TGTGCCAGCAGCCGGAGACTAGCGGGAGATGGGGTCACAGATACGCAGTATTTT
>TRBJ2-1|TRBD2|.|TRBV14
CASSPGRLAGAFEQFF
TGTGCCAGCAGCCCCGGGAGACTAGCGGGAGCATTTGAGCAGTTCTTC